The 27 T cell receptor beta chains listed next were all sequenced from one sample in a study of human T cells and chemical hapten exposure. The sample's time point: patch test 1, 2 weeks after DPC sensitization. Treatment given: therapeutic diphenylcyclopropenone sensitization with weekly scalp DPC. TCRdb itself ran the RACE reads through MiXCR, one entry per CDR3 protein. The table includes around 99,000 distinct CDR3 sequences, around 11% detected once. This specimen was whole blood, taken in connection with sensitization to the hapten diphenylcyclopropenone (DPC). Receptors originate from a woman in her forties with alopecia areata. Some clones in this sample may be carry-over from other donors' samples.

This clonotype showed up many times. The V and J genes are TRBV29-1 and TRBJ2-3; possibly TRBD2 for D (5 bases). Germline V CDR1 and CDR2: SQVTM, ANQGSEA. The CDR3 loop spans 11 amino acids. Deletions cut 6 bases from V and 8 bases from J, with 12 bases between. The CDR3 is CSVLGEGTQYF. CDR3 bases: TGCAGCGTACTGGGTGAGGGTACGCAGTATTTT.

This clonotype showed up just a few times. CDR3 DNA sequence: TGCGCCAGCAGCTTAGGCCAGGTCGATTACAATGAGCAGTTCTTC. Translated, it gives CASSLGQVDYNEQFF. This sequence joins TRBV5-1 and TRBJ2-1, with D unclear. V was clipped by 2 bases and J by 4 bases, with 13 bases between them. The germline V gene has CDR1 SGHRS and CDR2 YFSETQ. CDR3 length equals 15 residues.

This clonotype was picked up a small number of times. The chain is built from TRBV18 and TRBJ2-2; D is undetermined. Germline V CDR1 and CDR2: KGHSH, LQKENI. This CDR3 has 12 amino acids. V was trimmed by 3 bases and J by 3 bases, leaving 2 bases between them. CDR3: CASSPYTGELFF. The DNA for the CDR3 is TGTGCCAGCTCACCTTACACCGGGGAGCTGTTTTTT. Looking up the rest from reference TRBV18 and TRBJ2-2 gives the full variable domain: NAGVMQNPRHLVRRRGQEARLRCSPMKGHSHVYWYRQLPEEGLKFMVYLQKENIIDESGMPKERFSAEFPKEGPSILRIQQVVRGDSAAYFCASSPYTGELFFGEGSRLTVL.

The J gene is TRBJ2-7, the V gene TRBV12-3 or TRBV12-4; 9 bases fit TRBD1. This CDR3 has 13 amino acids. V shed 6 bases and J 5 bases; nucleotides not matched to a gene: 5. CDR3 loop: CASSPGQGHEQYF. For the CDR3, the DNA is TGTGCCAGCAGCCCGGGACAGGGCCACGAGCAGTACTTC.

Notes on this clonotype: Being one base from a much bigger clone, this may be a read error. The V and J genes are TRBV7-9 and TRBJ2-1; 10 bases map to TRBD2. Looked up from germline, CDR1 is SEHNR and CDR2 is FQNEAQ (reference sequence). The CDR3 has 16 amino acids. As DNA, the CDR3 is TGTGCCAGCAGCTTAGTGGAACTAGCGGGACACAATGAGCAGTCCTTC. This codes for CASSLVELAGHNEQSF.

This clonotype appeared many times. The V call is TRBV20-1, the J call TRBJ2-4; D not certain. Trimming stripped 5 bases from V and 8 bases from J, with 19 bases between. The CDR3 is 14 residues long. CDR1 is DFQATT, CDR2 SNEGSKA, per germline (reference sequence). This chain's CDR3 is CSAPKTGFSDIQYF. CDR3 coding DNA: TGCAGTGCTCCGAAAACCGGGTTCTCAGACATTCAGTACTTC.

The table lists this clonotype with a few counts. This chain links TRBV19 with TRBJ1-5, with D perhaps TRBD1 (5 bases). Germline V gene sequence: CDR1 LNHDA, CDR2 SQIVND (reference sequence). The CDR3 contains 16 residues. V lost 4 bases to trimming and J lost 4 bases, with 17 bases between them. DNA of the CDR3: TGTGCCAGTAGTACCCGGGAGTGGGGGTGGAATCAGCCCCAGCATTTT. This translates into CASSTREWGWNQPQHF.

The chain carries TRBV20-1 and TRBJ2-3; 9 positions agree with TRBD2. This CDR3 region has 14 residues. The V gene's germline CDR1 is DFQATT and CDR2 SNEGSKA (reference sequence). Unmatched junction bases numbered 10, after V lost 5 bases and J lost 7 bases. In DNA form, the CDR3 reads TGCAGTGCTCCTCCGGGACTAGCTGGATATACGCAGTATTTT. Translated: CSAPPGLAGYTQYF.

The chain has TRBV5-1 and TRBJ2-5; no clear D gene. V was trimmed by 7 bases and J by 4 bases, leaving 14 bases between them. Per germline, CDR1 SGHRS and CDR2 YFSETQ. This CDR3 has 13 amino acids. The DNA for the CDR3 is TGCGCCAGCGGATCCAAGTCGCTAGAGACCCAGTACTTC. This encodes CASGSKSLETQYF.

This clonotype was seen many times. The V gene is TRBV6-2 or TRBV6-3, the J gene TRBJ1-5; 7 nucleotides agree with TRBD1. After removal of 6 bases from V and 0 bases from J, the junction contained 8 bases not matched to a gene. This CDR3 contains 16 residues. The germline gives CDR1 MNHEY, CDR2 SVGEGT. The CDR3 coding sequence is TGTGCCAGCAGCGCTACAGGGGCACTTAGCAATCAGCCCCAGCATTTT. Translated: CASSATGALSNQPQHF.

This clonotype was observed a few times. The CDR3 DNA reads TGTGCCAGCAGCCAAGTCTGGGACAGGGTGACTGAAGCTTTCTTT. It translates to CASSQVWDRVTEAFF. This chain connects TRBV3-1 to TRBJ1-1; 9 bases map to TRBD1. J lost 5 bases, V lost 1 base, and 5 bases had no gene match. The CDR3 covers 15 residues. CDR1 is LGHDT and CDR2 is YNNKEL in the germline V gene (reference sequence).

The sample holds a few counts of this clonotype. J is TRBJ1-2 and V is TRBV21-1; the DNA was not compared with TRBD1, the D call given in the table. TRBV21-1 is classified as a pseudogene. The CDR3 is 15 residues long. CDR3 sequence: CASSKAPDSNYGYTF. As DNA, the CDR3 is TGTGCCAGCAGCAAAGCCCCGGACAGTAACTATGGCTACACCTTC.

A note on this clonotype: This sequence may be a read error, since a much larger clone differs from it by one base. V usage is TRBV4-1 and J usage is TRBJ2-7; D gene uncertain. Deletions cut 0 bases from V and 3 bases from J, with 9 bases between. Germline CDR1 is MGHRA and CDR2 is YSYEKL. This CDR3 is 14 amino acids long. CDR3 DNA: TGCGCCAGCAGCCAAGAAGGTGACTTCTACGAGCAGTACTTC. Translated, it gives CASSQEGDFYEQYF.

V and J are TRBV9 and TRBJ2-3, with D perhaps given as TRBD1 or TRBD2 (6 bases each). The germline V and J ends were trimmed by 0 bases and 0 bases, with 11 bases remaining between them. This CDR3 is built from 16 residues. Germline loops: CDR1 SGDLS, CDR2 YYNGEE. CDR3 sequence: CASSVAQGTSTDTQYF. DNA of the CDR3: TGTGCCAGCAGCGTAGCCCAGGGGACTAGCACAGATACGCAGTATTTT.

Only a few counts were recorded for this clonotype. The CDR3 region is CASSQDSGNYNEQFF. DNA for the CDR3: TGCGCCAGCAGCCAAGATAGCGGGAACTACAATGAGCAGTTCTTC. The chain couples TRBV4-1 to TRBJ2-1, with TRBD2 identical over 8 bases. Germline CDR1 is MGHRA and CDR2 is YSYEKL. V shed 0 bases and J 3 bases; nucleotides not matched to a gene: 1. The CDR3 is made up of 15 amino acids.

This clonotype occurred many times. The chain employs TRBV28 and TRBJ2-1; no clear D. The CDR3 covers 14 residues. Germline CDR1 and CDR2: MDHEN and SYDVKM. V lost 5 bases, J lost 1 base, and 9 bases lay in between. The CDR3 region is CASSPLRSYNEQFF. The CDR3 nucleotides are TGTGCCAGCAGTCCACTACGGTCCTACAATGAGCAGTTCTTC.

This clonotype was counted ten times or more. The chain links TRBV7-9 to TRBJ2-5, with D maybe TRBD1 (5 bases). CDR3 length: 15 residues. Germline CDR1 and CDR2: SEHNR and FQNEAQ (reference sequence). The germline V and J ends were trimmed by 0 bases and 2 bases, with 10 bases remaining between them. The DNA of the CDR3 is TGTGCCAGCAGCTTAGCGGAGACAGCACAAGAGACCCAGTACTTC. This gives the protein CASSLAETAQETQYF.

The sample holds a few counts of this clonotype. This chain uses TRBV2 with TRBJ2-7; TRBD1 matches at 9 bases. The germline CDR1 and CDR2 sequences are SNHLY and FYNNEI. The CDR3 extends over 13 amino acids. V lost 6 bases, J lost 3 bases, and 3 bases stayed unmatched. The CDR3 nucleotides are TGTGCCAGCAGGTCGGACAGGGGCTACGAGCAGTACTTC. Its protein product is CASRSDRGYEQYF.

This clonotype has just a few counts. The CDR3 DNA reads TGTGCCAGCAGCTTGGGAGGTCTGAGGGCAGATACGCAGTATTTT. As protein: CASSLGGLRADTQYF. V usage is TRBV7-2 and J usage is TRBJ2-3; D is perhaps TRBD2 (6 bases). Trimming pared 3 bases from V and 4 bases from J, leaving 14 bases between. From germline, CDR1 is SGHTA and CDR2 FQGNSA. This CDR3 has 15 amino acids.

Of note for this clonotype: A clone one base away is much larger, so this may be a read error. The chain uses TRBV12-5 and TRBJ2-3; 12 bases are shared with TRBD2. This CDR3 contains 18 residues. The ends lost 3 bases at V and 2 bases at J; junction bases unmatched: 9. Per the germline V gene, CDR1 is LGHNT and CDR2 is FRNRAP. CDR3 bases: TGTGCTAGTGGTTTCCGTCCGACTAGCGGGGGATTCACAGATACGCAGTATTTT. Translated, it gives CASGFRPTSGGFTDTQYF.

This clonotype was detected only a few times. V gene TRBV28 combines with J gene TRBJ1-2; the match to TRBD1 covers 7 bases. CDR1 is MDHEN and CDR2 is SYDVKM in the germline V gene. This CDR3 comprises 14 residues. V trimming: 4 bases; J trimming: 8 bases; junction bases outside the gene matches: 10. CDR3 bases: TGTGCCAGCAGTTCTCCGGGACAACAGGGGGGCTACACCTTC. It yields the protein CASSSPGQQGGYTF.

This clonotype was found a few times. The chain has TRBV28 and TRBJ2-5, with 11 bases fitting TRBD2. V shed 3 bases, J shed 7 bases, and the junction held 4 bases outside the gene matches. This CDR3 comprises 14 residues. Germline V gene sequence: CDR1 MDHEN, CDR2 SYDVKM. The CDR3 spells CASSFRTSGLTQYF. The CDR3 coding sequence is TGTGCCAGCAGTTTTCGGACTAGCGGGTTGACCCAGTACTTC. The whole variable domain, remainder taken from reference TRBV28 and TRBJ2-5, is DVKVTQSSRYLVKRTGEKVFLECVQDMDHENMFWYRQDPGLGLRLIYFSYDVKMKEKGDIPEGYSVSREKKERFSLILESASTNQTSMYLCASSFRTSGLTQYFGPGTRLLVL.

In this sample, this clonotype turned up many times. The CDR3 sequence: CASSERGRAYEQYF. As DNA, the CDR3 is TGTGCCAGCAGTGAAAGGGGGCGCGCCTACGAGCAGTACTTC. The chain is built from TRBV2 and TRBJ2-7, with TRBD1 identical over 7 bases. J was trimmed by 2 bases and V by 2 bases; bases with no gene match: 3. Per germline, CDR1 SNHLY and CDR2 FYNNEI. The CDR3 has 14 residues.

There are a few counts of this clonotype. The V and J genes are TRBV12-3 or TRBV12-4 and TRBJ2-7, with 7 nucleotides matching TRBD2. The junction had 2 bases not matched to a gene; V was cut back by 3 bases and J by 3 bases. CDR3 length: 13 residues. The CDR3 DNA sequence: TGTGCCAGCAGTTTGGGGAGGGGCTACGAGCAGTACTTC. Amino acid sequence: CASSLGRGYEQYF.

This chain joins TRBV7-9 and TRBJ1-5; 7 nucleotides agree with TRBD1. The CDR3 has 13 residues. Germline V lookup: CDR1 SEHNR, CDR2 FQNEAQ (reference sequence). With 3 bases clipped from V and 11 bases from J, the junction kept 7 bases outside the gene matches. CDR3 bases: TGTGCCAGCAGCTTTGAGGGGGCACAGGCCCAGCATTTT. It translates to CASSFEGAQAQHF. The variable domain in full, completed from reference TRBV7-9 and TRBJ1-5, reads DTGVSQNPRHKITKRGQNVTFRCDPISEHNRLYWYRQTLGQGPEFLTYFQNEAQLEKSRLLSDRFSAERPKGSFSTLEIQRTEQGDSAMYLCASSFEGAQAQHFGDGTRLSIL.

The V call is TRBV11-2, the J call TRBJ1-1; unclear D gene. This CDR3 is built from 17 residues. In germline, CDR1 is SGHAT, CDR2 FQNNGV. Trimming pared 2 bases from V and 5 bases from J, leaving 21 bases between. DNA for the CDR3: TGTGCCAGCAGCTTATTAGGGCGGACGGGGTTGGGGACTGAAGCTTTCTTT. It codes for CASSLLGRTGLGTEAFF.

The sample holds many counts of this clonotype. V gene TRBV7-3 combines with J gene TRBJ2-3; no reliable D call. Trimming stripped 2 bases from V and 0 bases from J, with 12 bases between. CDR3 length: 16 amino acids. CDR1 and CDR2 from the germline V gene are SGHTA and FQGTGA. The CDR3 DNA follows: TGTGCCAGCAGCTTAGCCCCGGGCCCAAGCACAGATACGCAGTATTTT. This sequence encodes CASSLAPGPSTDTQYF.